Listed here is a single T cell receptor beta chain. Its binding antigen is unknown. No base qualities exist here, and no much larger clone lies one base off it. The data stem from a study of blood T cell repertoires in COVID-19 (dated by TCRdb to the early 2020s). Study-wide context: The collaborator samples originated in the United States, Italy and Spain and spanned the acute and convalescent phases of COVID-19. HLA class I and class II types, where available, came from metadata supplied by the sample provider rather than from assay-based typing. The samples were drawn from two sources: the first 160 participants of the ongoing ImmuneRACE study, and some 1,300 subjects contributed by 6 global collaborators. The dataset comprised deeply sampled blood TCRbeta repertoires from subjects exposed to, actively infected with, or recovered from COVID-19. The repertoires were made available in a free public database intended to serve as a resource for research on the immune response to SARS-CoV-2. Nearly every sample came with metadata listing a de-identified subject ID, COVID-19 status, age in years and sex. The material from the prospective study consisted of cDNA or gDNA derived from T cells, B-cell-depleted T cells, or PBMCs.

Its CDR3 holds 14 amino acids, cysteine through phenylalanine. The retained sequence is limited to the CDR3, 42 bases, with the frame set at the first base. The germline V gene yields SGHTA for CDR1 and FQGNSA for CDR2. V lost 3 bases and J lost 6 bases, and the count of bases not matched to a germline gene is 3. Overall study results and their limits: Clinical and demographic metadata were provided uncurated, with the amount varying by source and participant.

One collaborating source in Seattle enrolled patients while the patients were actively infected and followed the patients over time throughout the course of disease. The collaborating institutions used their own protocols to collect whole blood in K2EDTA tubes. For TCRbeta analysis, collaborators shipped samples in one of three forms: frozen whole blood, isolated PBMCs, or DNA extracted from either of those sample types. The immunoSEQ Assay, a bias-controlled multiplex PCR, was used to amplify TCRbeta CDR3 regions from genomic DNA. Processing in the source paper ran as follows. Within the assay, amplification of reference gene primers was used to estimate how many nucleated cells each sample contained. Sequence reads were collapsed and filtered to measure the absolute abundance of every unique TCRbeta CDR3 rearrangement. Productive Simpson clonality was computed per sample as the square root of Simpson's diversity index over productive rearrangements. TCRdb stores this immuneACCESS table with in-frame sequences only. Part of the clones is absent; in the studies checked, under half of the shortfall reflects unresolved V genes, and no reason is known for the rest. That table furnishes V, J and clone size, whereas the DNA furnished D and trimming. This sample is represented by approximately 350,000 clones; about 89% of them were singletons. Approximately 3% of the sample is in the top ten clones.

The clonotype comes from a woman aged 30 to 39 with COVID-19, enrolled during active disease. The chain was built from TRBV7-2 and TRBJ2-3, and TRBD2 matches 10 of the central bases. The sequenced sample was peripheral blood. DNA sequence: TGTGCCAGCAGCTTCACGACTAGCGGGGATACGCAGTATTTT. Protein translation: CASSFTTSGDTQYF.